These T cell receptor beta chains were read from a single sample in a study of cytomegalovirus exposure and HLA in healthy donors. The method was immunoSEQ multiplex PCR; TCRdb's version includes in-frame clones alone and lacks a portion of them. The table has some 130,000 clones, roughly 72% seen once. Specimen: PBMCs. The receptors shown here come from a male donor in good health and CMV-seronegative. Each CDR3 is given with its conserved first and last residue. The D gene is left open where the match is weak. Part of the rows lack a size; the others show once, few, many or a class for expanded clones.

j_gene: TRBJ1-4
v_gene: TRBV28
d_gene: .
abundance: .
CDR3aa: CASSLRGLNEKLFF
CDR3nt: TGTGCCAGCAGTTTGCGGGGGCTTAATGAAAAACTGTTTTTT

j_gene: TRBJ2-1
v_gene: TRBV27
d_gene: .
abundance: few
CDR3aa: CASSLSRWSYNEQFF
CDR3nt: TGTGCCAGCAGTTTATCCCGATGGAGCTACAATGAGCAGTTCTTC

j_gene: TRBJ1-1
v_gene: TRBV9
d_gene: .
abundance: .
CDR3aa: CAGSSQMNTEAFF
CDR3nt: TGTGCCGGCAGCTCACAAATGAACACTGAAGCTTTCTTT

j_gene: TRBJ1-1
v_gene: TRBV5-1
d_gene: TRBD1
abundance: once
CDR3aa: CASSAETGVATEAFF
CDR3nt: TGCGCCAGCAGCGCGGAAACAGGGGTGGCCACTGAAGCTTTCTTT

j_gene: TRBJ2-1
v_gene: TRBV7-8
d_gene: .
abundance: .
CDR3aa: CASSPGDRRMGEQFF
CDR3nt: TGTGCCAGCAGCCCAGGGGATCGGAGAATGGGTGAGCAGTTCTTC

j_gene: TRBJ1-2
v_gene: TRBV7-9
d_gene: .
abundance: .
CDR3aa: CASSLAGGHLDYGYTF
CDR3nt: TGTGCCAGCAGCTTAGCGGGGGGGCATCTGGACTATGGCTACACCTTC

j_gene: TRBJ2-7
v_gene: TRBV7-9
d_gene: TRBD1
abundance: .
CDR3aa: CASSPPGQGYEQYF
CDR3nt: TGTGCCAGCAGCCCACCGGGACAGGGATACGAGCAGTACTTC

j_gene: TRBJ2-7
v_gene: TRBV4-1
d_gene: TRBD1
abundance: .
CDR3aa: CASSQAGTGAREQYF
CDR3nt: TGCGCCAGCAGCCAAGCCGGGACAGGGGCGCGGGAGCAGTACTTC

j_gene: TRBJ2-5
v_gene: TRBV6-1
d_gene: .
abundance: once
CDR3aa: CASSPRRAGKETQYF
CDR3nt: TGTGCCAGCAGTCCGCGGCGGGCAGGAAAAGAGACCCAGTACTTC

j_gene: TRBJ2-6
v_gene: TRBV27
d_gene: .
abundance: .
CDR3aa: CASSLWVSLSSGANVLTF
CDR3nt: TGTGCCAGCAGTTTATGGGTTAGCCTCTCCTCTGGGGCCAACGTCCTGACTTTC

j_gene: TRBJ2-5
v_gene: TRBV12-5
d_gene: TRBD1
abundance: once
CDR3aa: CASGLSTGGGETQYF
CDR3nt: TGTGCTAGTGGTTTGTCGACAGGGGGCGGCGAGACCCAGTACTTC

j_gene: TRBJ1-5
v_gene: TRBV4-3
d_gene: .
abundance: .
CDR3aa: CASSPSTGGNQPQHF
CDR3nt: TGCGCCAGCAGCCCCTCGACAGGCGGCAATCAGCCCCAGCATTTT

j_gene: TRBJ2-7
v_gene: TRBV27
d_gene: .
abundance: .
CDR3aa: CASSFERLPYEQYF
CDR3nt: TGTGCCAGCAGTTTCGAGAGGCTTCCCTACGAGCAGTACTTC

j_gene: TRBJ2-1
v_gene: TRBV19
d_gene: TRBD2
abundance: few
CDR3aa: CASSRSGGYYNEQFF
CDR3nt: TGTGCCAGTAGCCGTAGCGGGGGGTACTACAATGAGCAGTTCTTC

j_gene: TRBJ2-5
v_gene: TRBV6-5
d_gene: TRBD2
abundance: few
CDR3aa: CASSPSGSQETQYF
CDR3nt: TGTGCCAGCAGTCCTAGCGGGTCCCAAGAGACCCAGTACTTC

j_gene: TRBJ2-1
v_gene: TRBV7-3
d_gene: TRBD2
abundance: once
CDR3aa: CASSSSGRAYNEQFF
CDR3nt: TGTGCCAGCAGCTCTAGCGGGAGGGCCTACAATGAGCAGTTCTTC

j_gene: TRBJ2-7
v_gene: TRBV10-3
d_gene: .
abundance: .
CDR3aa: CAIRPRTSDYEQYF
CDR3nt: TGTGCCATCAGGCCCCGTACTAGTGACTACGAGCAGTACTTC

j_gene: TRBJ2-1
v_gene: TRBV2
d_gene: TRBD2
abundance: .
CDR3aa: CASRFSGGSSYNEQFF
CDR3nt: TGTGCCAGCAGGTTTAGCGGGGGGTCCTCCTACAATGAGCAGTTCTTC

j_gene: TRBJ2-7
v_gene: TRBV21-1
d_gene: .
abundance: few
CDR3aa: CASSKGGTSGRARRDEQYF
CDR3nt: TGTGCCAGCAGCAAAGGGGGCACTAGCGGGAGGGCCAGGCGGGACGAGCAGTACTTC

j_gene: TRBJ2-1
v_gene: TRBV5-6
d_gene: TRBD1
abundance: few
CDR3aa: CASSRGTGGLDEQFF
CDR3nt: TGTGCCAGCAGCCGTGGGACAGGGGGTTTGGATGAACAGTTCTTC

j_gene: TRBJ1-5
v_gene: TRBV30
d_gene: TRBD1
abundance: .
CDR3aa: CAWSVPGGGQPQHF
CDR3nt: TGTGCCTGGAGTGTACCAGGGGGCGGTCAGCCCCAGCATTTT

j_gene: TRBJ2-1
v_gene: TRBV9
d_gene: TRBD2
abundance: few
CDR3aa: CASSARLAGGNDEQFF
CDR3nt: TGTGCCAGCAGCGCAAGACTAGCGGGAGGAAACGATGAGCAGTTCTTC

j_gene: TRBJ2-3
v_gene: TRBV5-1
d_gene: .
abundance: .
CDR3aa: CASSLSSSTDTQYF
CDR3nt: TGCGCCAGCAGCTTGTCCAGTAGCACAGATACGCAGTATTTT

j_gene: TRBJ2-1
v_gene: TRBV28
d_gene: .
abundance: few
CDR3aa: CASSMGSYSYNEQFF
CDR3nt: TGTGCCAGCTCTATGGGCTCTTACTCCTACAATGAGCAGTTCTTC

j_gene: TRBJ2-7
v_gene: TRBV29-1
d_gene: TRBD1
abundance: .
CDR3aa: CSVEGQGPYGQYF
CDR3nt: TGCAGCGTGGAGGGACAGGGCCCCTACGGGCAGTACTTC

j_gene: TRBJ2-3
v_gene: TRBV6-1
d_gene: .
abundance: .
CDR3aa: CASSAGQGGTDTQYF
CDR3nt: TGTGCCAGCAGTGCAGGACAGGGAGGGACAGATACGCAGTATTTT

j_gene: TRBJ2-5
v_gene: TRBV7-8
d_gene: .
abundance: .
CDR3aa: CASSLVGPLPETQYF
CDR3nt: TGTGCCAGCAGCTTAGTCGGTCCCCTTCCAGAGACCCAGTACTTC

j_gene: TRBJ1-1
v_gene: TRBV29-1
d_gene: .
abundance: .
CDR3aa: CSVATEYTEAFF
CDR3nt: TGCAGCGTTGCCACAGAATACACTGAAGCTTTCTTT

j_gene: TRBJ1-4
v_gene: TRBV4-1
d_gene: .
abundance: .
CDR3aa: CASSQGTGTTSGKLFF
CDR3nt: TGCGCCAGCAGCCAAGGGACCGGGACAACCAGCGGAAAACTGTTTTTT

j_gene: TRBJ1-2
v_gene: TRBV7-2
d_gene: TRBD1
abundance: .
CDR3aa: CASSLNRQGRGYTF
CDR3nt: TGTGCCAGCAGCTTAAACCGACAGGGCCGGGGCTACACCTTC

j_gene: TRBJ1-2
v_gene: TRBV4-3
d_gene: TRBD1
abundance: .
CDR3aa: CASSQGQGAAGYTF
CDR3nt: TGCGCCAGCAGCCAGGGACAGGGGGCGGCTGGCTACACCTTC

j_gene: TRBJ1-2
v_gene: TRBV5-4
d_gene: .
abundance: .
CDR3aa: CASSSGQNRHGYTF
CDR3nt: TGTGCCAGCAGCTCCGGACAGAACCGCCATGGCTACACCTTC

j_gene: TRBJ2-5
v_gene: TRBV18
d_gene: TRBD2
abundance: .
CDR3aa: CASSPRLAGGGETQYF
CDR3nt: TGTGCCAGCTCACCTCGACTAGCGGGAGGAGGAGAGACCCAGTACTTC

j_gene: TRBJ2-3
v_gene: TRBV4-2
d_gene: .
abundance: .
CDR3aa: CASSQALADTQYF
CDR3nt: TGTGCCAGCAGCCAGGCCTTGGCAGATACGCAGTATTTT

j_gene: TRBJ1-6
v_gene: TRBV19
d_gene: .
abundance: .
CDR3aa: CASSFPGLSSGTLHF
CDR3nt: TGTGCCAGTAGTTTCCCGGGACTATCATCTGGCACCCTCCACTTT

j_gene: TRBJ1-1
v_gene: TRBV27
d_gene: .
abundance: .
CDR3aa: CASSLGTTRGNTEAFF
CDR3nt: TGTGCCAGCAGTTTGGGGACAACCCGGGGGAACACTGAAGCTTTCTTT

j_gene: TRBJ2-1
v_gene: TRBV29-1
d_gene: TRBD1
abundance: .
CDR3aa: CSVGGRDRGGDEQFF
CDR3nt: TGCAGCGTTGGGGGCAGGGACAGGGGAGGAGATGAGCAGTTCTTC

j_gene: TRBJ2-2
v_gene: TRBV29-1
d_gene: TRBD1
abundance: .
CDR3aa: CSVGQGALNTGELFF
CDR3nt: TGCAGCGTTGGGCAGGGGGCTCTCAACACCGGGGAGCTGTTTTTT

j_gene: TRBJ2-2
v_gene: TRBV5-4
d_gene: .
abundance: .
CDR3aa: CASSLDIPGELFF
CDR3nt: TGTGCCAGCAGCTTGGACATTCCCGGGGAGCTGTTTTTT

j_gene: TRBJ2-7
v_gene: TRBV18
d_gene: TRBD1
abundance: .
CDR3aa: CASSPGQGDTYEQYF
CDR3nt: TGTGCCAGCTCACCTGGACAGGGGGACACCTACGAGCAGTACTTC

j_gene: TRBJ2-5
v_gene: TRBV5-1
d_gene: .
abundance: .
CDR3aa: CASSLKGGSQETQYF
CDR3nt: TGCGCCAGCAGCTTGAAAGGCGGCTCCCAAGAGACCCAGTACTTC

j_gene: TRBJ1-4
v_gene: TRBV15
d_gene: .
abundance: .
CDR3aa: CATIRGIWEDEKLFF
CDR3nt: TGTGCCACCATTCGCGGGATCTGGGAAGACGAAAAACTGTTTTTT

j_gene: TRBJ2-5
v_gene: TRBV19
d_gene: .
abundance: once
CDR3aa: CASSIPGRGSETQYF
CDR3nt: TGTGCCAGTAGTATTCCGGGGCGGGGATCAGAGACCCAGTACTTC

j_gene: TRBJ1-3
v_gene: TRBV7-9
d_gene: TRBD1
abundance: .
CDR3aa: CASSLLGTGAGNTIYF
CDR3nt: TGTGCCAGCAGCTTATTGGGTACAGGGGCTGGAAACACCATATATTTT

j_gene: TRBJ2-7
v_gene: TRBV9
d_gene: TRBD1
abundance: .
CDR3aa: CASSYRDRGPEQYF
CDR3nt: TGTGCCAGCAGCTACCGGGACAGGGGCCCCGAGCAGTACTTC

j_gene: TRBJ2-7
v_gene: TRBV5-1
d_gene: TRBD1
abundance: .
CDR3aa: CASSSSGTGSYEQYF
CDR3nt: TGCGCCAGCAGCTCATCCGGGACAGGGTCATACGAGCAGTACTTC

j_gene: TRBJ1-5
v_gene: TRBV9
d_gene: TRBD1
abundance: .
CDR3aa: CASSVSDRVNQPQHF
CDR3nt: TGTGCCAGCAGCGTTAGTGACAGGGTCAATCAGCCCCAGCATTTT

j_gene: TRBJ1-3
v_gene: TRBV7-9
d_gene: TRBD1
abundance: .
CDR3aa: CASSSRPGTGIRNTIYF
CDR3nt: TGTGCCAGCAGCTCCCGACCCGGGACAGGGATCCGAAACACCATATATTTT

j_gene: TRBJ1-2
v_gene: TRBV19
d_gene: TRBD1
abundance: once
CDR3aa: CASSPGQGHYGYTF
CDR3nt: TGTGCCAGTAGTCCAGGACAGGGTCACTATGGCTACACCTTC

j_gene: TRBJ2-7
v_gene: TRBV11-2
d_gene: TRBD1
abundance: .
CDR3aa: CASSLVSGGTYEQYF
CDR3nt: TGTGCCAGCAGCTTAGTCTCAGGGGGCACGTACGAGCAGTACTTC

j_gene: TRBJ1-4
v_gene: TRBV28
d_gene: .
abundance: once
CDR3aa: CASRETGRSEKLFF
CDR3nt: TGTGCCAGCAGGGAGACAGGCCGCAGTGAAAAACTGTTTTTT

j_gene: TRBJ2-7
v_gene: TRBV30
d_gene: TRBD2
abundance: .
CDR3aa: CAWSNIRTTGGPYEQYF
CDR3nt: TGTGCCTGGTCAAATATAAGGACTACGGGAGGACCATACGAGCAGTACTTC

j_gene: TRBJ1-2
v_gene: TRBV7-9
d_gene: .
abundance: .
CDR3aa: CASSLDRTGQGGYTF
CDR3nt: TGTGCCAGCAGCTTAGATCGTACCGGTCAGGGTGGCTACACCTTC